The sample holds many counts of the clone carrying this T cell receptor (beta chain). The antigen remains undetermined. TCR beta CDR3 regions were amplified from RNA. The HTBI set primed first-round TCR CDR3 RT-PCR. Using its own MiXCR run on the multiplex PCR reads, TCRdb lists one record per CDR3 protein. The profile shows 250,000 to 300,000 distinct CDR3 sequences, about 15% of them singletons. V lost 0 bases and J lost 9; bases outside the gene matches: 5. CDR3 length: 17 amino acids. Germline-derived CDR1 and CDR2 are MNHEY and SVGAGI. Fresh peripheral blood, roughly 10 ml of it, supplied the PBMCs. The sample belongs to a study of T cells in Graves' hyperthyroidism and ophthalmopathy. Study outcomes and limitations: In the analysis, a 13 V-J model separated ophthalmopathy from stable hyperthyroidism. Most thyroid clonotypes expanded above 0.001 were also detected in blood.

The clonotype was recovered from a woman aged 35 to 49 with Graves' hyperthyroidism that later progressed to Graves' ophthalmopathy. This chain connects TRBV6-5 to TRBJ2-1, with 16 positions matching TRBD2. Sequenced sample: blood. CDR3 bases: TGTGCCAGCAGTTACTCTTCGGGACTAGCGGGAGGGAGTGAGCAGTTCTTC. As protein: CASSYSSGLAGGSEQFF.